This TCR beta chain appears in the sequencing data of a study of CD8+CD57+ T cells in acquired aplastic anemia. On the study more broadly: Quantities of DNA derived from sorted CD4+ and CD8+ cells averaged approximately 3 ug. Study-wide results and caveats: Researchers reported that CD8+ Simpson's diversity was not significantly different in patients versus controls. Overlap between patients and controls comprised some 31 CD8+ CDR3 sequences.

V dropped 6 bases and J dropped 5 bases, with 14 bases sitting between them. The CDR3 consists of 13 residues. CDR1 is LNHDA, CDR2 SQIVND, per germline (reference sequence). This clonotype was counted ten times or more. Its antigen is not identified. The authors sequenced patients whose flow cytometry had shown CD8+CD57+ cell expansion. Genomic DNA, serving as template, underwent TCR beta VDJ and CDR3 profiling. TCRdb fed the reads into MiXCR, producing one record per CDR3 protein. The table shows 450,000 to 550,000 distinct CDR3 sequences, with more than 25% occurring only once. The gene calls are TRBV19 and TRBJ2-7; D unresolved. The sequence was collected from a human donor with aplastic anemia. The sequenced material came from sorted CD4+, CD8+, or CD8+CD57+ T cells (not recorded which) from PBMCs. The CDR3 region has the DNA TGTGCCAGTAGGGGCCAAGGGTTGGACGAGCAGTACTTC. This gives the protein CASRGQGLDEQYF. Drawing the rest from reference TRBV19 and TRBJ2-7, the complete variable domain is DGGITQSPKYLFRKEGQNVTLSCEQNLNHDAMYWYRQDPGQGLRLIYYSQIVNDFQKGDIAEGYSVSREKKESFPLTVTSAQKNPTAFYLCASRGQGLDEQYFGPGTRLTVT.